The 26 T cell receptor beta chains given below trace back to one sample, sequenced in a study of T cells in localized non-small cell lung cancer. Produced via immunoSEQ multiplex PCR; TCRdb's table is partial and in-frame only. This sample carries about 91,000 clones, over 80% of them seen once, and the ten largest clones take about 15%. The sample consisted of peripheral blood, taken before any cancer treatment. These TCRs come from a man between 35 and 75 years old with stage I squamous cell lung carcinoma.

In DNA form, the CDR3 reads TGTGCCAGTACATTCAGGGGAAGTACCGGGGAGCTGTTTTTT. This sequence encodes CASTFRGSTGELFF. The chain joins TRBV19 to TRBJ2-2; D might be TRBD1 (6 bases). CDR3 length: 14 residues. Germline V gene lookup returns CDR1 LNHDA and CDR2 SQIVND (reference sequence). Trimming removed 7 bases from V and 5 bases from J, with 14 bases in between.

CDR3 sequence reads: CAWTPGLDGYTF. The DNA of the CDR3 is TGTGCCTGGACTCCGGGTCTGGATGGCTACACCTTC. The chain joins TRBV30 to TRBJ1-2; D is uncertain. V lost 4 bases and J 6 bases, leaving 12 bases between the germline ends. Germline V gene data show CDR1 as GTSNPN and CDR2 as SVGIG (reference sequence). The CDR3 is 12 amino acids.

This clone was seen only once. The gene calls are TRBV7-2 and TRBJ1-1; tentatively, D is TRBD1 (6 bases). Germline CDR1 reads SGHTA; CDR2 reads FQGNSA. The V and J ends lost 3 bases and 9 bases respectively, with 23 bases between them. This CDR3 spans 16 amino acids. The CDR3 coding sequence is TGTGCCAGCAGCTTGAGGATTGACAGGTTAGGACTAAAAGCTTTCTTT. This sequence encodes CASSLRIDRLGLKAFF.

The chain carries TRBV18 and TRBJ2-5; no definite D call. With 2 bases removed from V and 4 bases from J, the gap between germline ends came to 5 bases. This CDR3 has 12 amino acids. Germline CDR1 and CDR2: KGHSH and LQKENI. The CDR3 loop reads CASSPSGETQYF. CDR3 coding DNA: TGTGCCAGCTCACCATCAGGAGAGACCCAGTACTTC.

This clone came up a few times. The chain carries TRBV7-2 and TRBJ1-1; perhaps TRBD1 as D (5 bases). This CDR3 contains 15 residues. Germline-derived CDR1 and CDR2 are SGHTA and FQGNSA. Trimming cost V 1 base and J 0 bases, with 9 bases left between them. CDR3 DNA: TGTGCCAGCAGCTTAGACAGCAGGGTGAACACTGAAGCTTTCTTT. It codes for CASSLDSRVNTEAFF. The whole variable domain, filled in from reference TRBV7-2 and TRBJ1-1, reads GAGVSQSPSNKVTEKGKDVELRCDPISGHTALYWYRQSLGQGLEFLIYFQGNSAPDKSGLPSDRFSAERTGGSVSTLTIQRTQQEDSAVYLCASSLDSRVNTEAFFGQGTRLTVV.

The chain combines TRBV5-4 with TRBJ2-7; no definite D call. Trimming stripped 4 bases from V and 0 bases from J, with 11 bases between. The CDR3 loop spans 14 amino acids. The germline V gene encodes CDR1 SGHNT and CDR2 YYREEE (reference sequence). CDR3 DNA sequence: TGTGCCAGCAGCCGCGGTATTAGCTCCTACGAGCAGTACTTC. Amino acid sequence: CASSRGISSYEQYF.

This rearrangement joins TRBV29-1 to TRBJ1-4; 9 nucleotides align to TRBD1. Unmatched junction bases numbered 5, after V lost 7 bases and J lost 8 bases. This CDR3 is 12 amino acids long. The V gene's germline CDR1 is SQVTM and CDR2 ANQGSEA. Here the CDR3 reads CSARTGDEKLFF. The CDR3 region has the DNA TGCAGCGCCCGGACAGGGGACGAAAAACTGTTTTTT.

As to this clone: The conserved phenylalanine or tryptophan is not found at the CDR3 terminus, so this likely reflects a read error. The limits of the CDR3 on the DNA are not certain, so only TCRdb's listed CDR3 is given. The chain has TRBV5-1 and TRBJ1-2. 12 amino acids form the CDR3, both terminal residues included. Germline V lookup: CDR1 SGHRS, CDR2 YFSETQ. The CDR3 sequence is CASSLVYGSETA.

The CDR3 loop is CASSLDGRTYEQYF. CDR3 coding DNA: TGTGCCAGCAGCTTGGACGGCAGGACCTACGAGCAGTACTTC. The chain employs TRBV5-4 and TRBJ2-7; D remains unclear. Germline V CDR1 and CDR2: SGHNT, YYREEE (reference sequence). Trimming took off 0 bases at V and 2 bases at J, with 9 bases between the two ends. The CDR3 covers 14 residues.

The chain has TRBV5-1 and TRBJ2-2; TRBD1 aligns across 10 bases. Looked up from germline, CDR1 is SGHRS and CDR2 is YFSETQ. This CDR3 has 15 amino acids. The J segment lost 5 bases and the V segment lost 5 bases, leaving 6 bases of the junction unmatched. CDR3 in amino acids: CASSQDRGDTGELFF. For the CDR3, the DNA is TGCGCCAGCAGTCAGGACAGGGGGGATACCGGGGAGCTGTTTTTT.

This chain links TRBV5-1 with TRBJ2-5; D is perhaps TRBD1 (6 bases). V was trimmed by 0 bases and J by 4 bases, leaving 13 bases between them. Germline V gene lookup returns CDR1 SGHRS and CDR2 YFSETQ. The CDR3 length is 15 residues. The CDR3 loop reads CASSLAGAAGETQYF. The DNA of the CDR3 is TGCGCCAGCAGCTTGGCAGGGGCCGCGGGAGAGACCCAGTACTTC.

The gene calls are TRBV7-6 and TRBJ1-6; 7 bases are a match to TRBD1. The V and J ends lost 2 bases and 5 bases, in that order; junction bases with no gene match: 15. Germline V CDR1 and CDR2: SGHVS, FNYEAQ. This CDR3 is 19 amino acids long. For the CDR3, the DNA is TGTGCCAGCAGCTTACAAGTGCCCCATTGGGACAGCAATAATTCACCCCTCCACTTT. It codes for CASSLQVPHWDSNNSPLHF.

Notes on this clone: Other DNA sequences in the same sample also yield this CDR3. This sequence joins TRBV5-1 and TRBJ1-6, with 10 bases identical to TRBD1. The CDR3 covers 16 residues. V trimming: 0 bases; J trimming: 4 bases; junction bases outside the gene matches: 1. Germline CDR1 and CDR2: SGHRS and YFSETQ. CDR3 DNA sequence: TGCGCCAGCAGCTTGGAGGGACAGGGGTATAATTCACCCCTCCACTTT. Translating it yields CASSLEGQGYNSPLHF.

J is TRBJ2-5 and V is TRBV5-6; 7 bases are shared with TRBD1. V dropped 4 bases and J dropped 7; count of bases not matched to a gene: 13. CDR3 length equals 15 residues. Germline V gene lookup returns CDR1 SGHDT and CDR2 YYEEEE. Here the CDR3 reads CASSPGQAARRTQYF. CDR3 nucleotide sequence: TGTGCCAGCAGCCCCGGACAGGCAGCAAGGCGGACCCAGTACTTC.

The rearrangement uses TRBV18 and TRBJ2-5; D perhaps matches TRBD1 (5 bases). The germline V gene has CDR1 KGHSH and CDR2 LQKENI. V was cut by 4 bases and J by 5 bases, with 11 bases left in between. The CDR3 totals 13 residues. The CDR3 sequence: CASSLQGRETQYF. For the CDR3, the DNA is TGTGCCAGCTCACTTCAGGGCAGGGAGACCCAGTACTTC. The variable domain in full, completed from reference TRBV18 and TRBJ2-5, reads NAGVMQNPRHLVRRRGQEARLRCSPMKGHSHVYWYRQLPEEGLKFMVYLQKENIIDESGMPKERFSAEFPKEGPSILRIQQVVRGDSAAYFCASSLQGRETQYFGPGTRLLVL.

The chain couples TRBV10-1 to TRBJ2-1, with a weak D call TRBD1 (7 bases). CDR3 length: 16 residues. Trimming took 3 bases from V and 9 from J, leaving 21 bases between them. Germline CDR1 reads WNHNN; CDR2 reads SYGVQD (reference sequence). The CDR3 sequence is CASSDHGVAGGSEQFF. CDR3 coding DNA: TGCGCCAGCAGTGACCACGGAGTGGCAGGGGGGTCTGAGCAGTTCTTC.

This chain connects TRBV6-1 to TRBJ2-3, with unresolved D. V lost 3 bases, J lost 4 bases, and 5 bases lay in between. Germline values: CDR1 MNHNS, CDR2 SASEGT. This CDR3 has 12 amino acids. CDR3 nucleotides: TGTGCCAGCAGTGAGGCGGCAGATACGCAGTATTTT. Encoded protein: CASSEAADTQYF.

Only one count was recorded for this clone. The chain is built from TRBV5-4 and TRBJ1-1; D gene uncertain. The ends were cut back, 2 bases at V and 2 bases at J, with 13 bases in the middle. The CDR3 spans 15 residues. CDR1 and CDR2 from the germline V gene are SGHNT and YYREEE (reference sequence). The CDR3: CASSFSLAGNTEAFF. The CDR3, as DNA: TGTGCCAGCAGCTTCTCGTTGGCAGGAAACACTGAAGCTTTCTTT.

The rearrangement uses TRBV10-2 and TRBJ1-1; a weak D match, TRBD1 (6 bases). This CDR3 region has 14 residues. The V gene's germline CDR1 is WSHSY and CDR2 SAAADI. With 7 bases removed from V and 0 bases from J, the gap between germline ends came to 12 bases. In nucleotides, the CDR3 is TGCGCCAGCAATCCGGGACACCTGAACACTGAAGCTTTCTTT. Translating gives CASNPGHLNTEAFF.

This clone was seen a single time. The chain joins TRBV7-2 to TRBJ1-3; D gene uncertain. Trimming cost V 2 bases and J 2 bases, with 7 bases left between them. CDR1 and CDR2 (germline): SGHTA, FQGNSA. The CDR3 runs to 14 residues. The CDR3 region has the DNA TGTGCCAGCAGCTTATTAGGGCCTGGAAACACCATATATTTT. This sequence encodes CASSLLGPGNTIYF.

The chain uses TRBV11-2 and TRBJ2-7; no clear D gene. CDR3 length: 14 amino acids. Germline CDR1 SGHAT, CDR2 FQNNGV. The V end lost 5 bases, the J end lost 5 bases, and 16 bases lay between the germline ends. CDR3 region: CASSPHTRSDEQYF. The CDR3, as DNA: TGTGCCAGCAGCCCCCATACGAGGTCCGACGAGCAGTACTTC.

CDR3 in amino acids: CASSLEEGRAGGYTF. Here the CDR3 DNA reads TGTGCCAGCAGCTTGGAGGAGGGGCGGGCAGGTGGCTACACCTTC. The V and J genes are TRBV5-5 and TRBJ1-2; TRBD1 might be the D (5 bases). Germline V gene sequence: CDR1 SGHKS, CDR2 YYEKEE (reference sequence). CDR3 size: 15 residues. Trimming pared 0 bases from V and 7 bases from J, leaving 16 bases between.

The rearrangement links TRBV15 to TRBJ1-2; D unresolved. The CDR3 is made up of 15 amino acids. Germline CDR1 is LNHNV and CDR2 is YYDKDF (reference sequence). The germline V and J ends were trimmed by 5 bases and 2 bases, with 15 bases remaining between them. CDR3 in DNA: TGTGCCACCAGCCCCAGCAGGACCTTCAACTATGGCTACACCTTC. Its translation is CATSPSRTFNYGYTF.

This clone was seen a few times. The V and J genes are TRBV7-3 and TRBJ2-2; possible D gene TRBD1, 6 bases. Trimming removed 5 bases at V and 0 bases at J, with 10 bases between. The CDR3 contains 15 residues. Germline V CDR1 and CDR2: SGHTA, FQGTGA. The CDR3 coding sequence is TGTGCCAGCAGCGGGCAGGGGTCGAACACCGGGGAGCTGTTTTTT. It encodes CASSGQGSNTGELFF.

This chain joins TRBV19 and TRBJ1-5; D is unresolved. Germline CDR1 LNHDA, CDR2 SQIVND (reference sequence). Trimming pared 5 bases from V and 1 base from J, leaving 9 bases between. This CDR3 has 14 amino acids. The CDR3 reads CASSRRESNQPQHF. As DNA, the CDR3 is TGTGCCAGTAGTCGAAGGGAGAGCAATCAGCCCCAGCATTTT.

The gene calls are TRBV7-2 and TRBJ2-2; no firm D call. Looked up from germline, CDR1 is SGHTA and CDR2 is FQGNSA. The V end lost 2 bases, the J end lost 6 bases, and 10 bases lay between the germline ends. The CDR3 contains 14 residues. The DNA for the CDR3 is TGTGCCAGCAGCTTATCTGGGATTCCCGGGGAGCTGTTTTTT. Translation gives CASSLSGIPGELFF.